This TCR beta chain appears in the sequencing data of a study of T cell clones after liver transplantation. About the study: Tolerant meant at least one year fully off immunosuppression without liver enzymes above twice normal. Timepoints were pre-transplant, pre-withdrawal, and after withdrawal was completed or failed.

Only one count was recorded for this clone. The antigen is unknown. Assay: immunoSEQ multiplex PCR; the TCRdb copy retains only in-frame clones and omits some. The sample lists roughly 53,000 clones, over 60% seen once, with over 8% in the top ten. The CDR3 length is 13 residues. Germline loops: CDR1 SNHLY, CDR2 FYNNEI. The V end was cut by 8 bases, the J end by 0 bases, with 10 bases between. Broader study findings: Graft donor-reactive T cells may have migrated into the graft rather than being deleted. A larger donor-reactive than third-party decline suggested partial antigen-specific deletion.

The TCR comes from a human patient who received a liver transplant. T cells may partly derive from the graft donor. Sample: CD4+ T cells from blood, taken at the 22-month timepoint. V gene TRBV2 combines with J gene TRBJ1-1; TRBD1 is a possible D gene (6 bases). DNA for the CDR3: TGTGCCAGCCTACAGGGCTTGAACACTGAAGCTTTCTTT. Translation: CASLQGLNTEAFF.